This T cell receptor (beta chain) comes out of a study of blood T cell repertoires in COVID-19. For the study at large: T cells, B-cell-depleted T cells, or PBMCs supplied cDNA or gDNA.

Among Cohort 3 donors, those recovered had two negative PCRs, clearance, or symptom resolution. This CDR3 spans 13 amino acids. The V gene's germline CDR1 is MNHEY and CDR2 SVGAGI. Trimming left V 4 bases short and J 0 bases short, with 6 bases between. Turning to this clone: Other DNA sequences in this specimen translate into the identical CDR3.

Sequenced by immunoSEQ multiplex PCR; TCRdb stores in-frame clones only, minus some. This table has about 320,000 clones, more than 75% appearing once. The sequence came from a man in his fifties or sixties who had recovered from COVID-19. Sample: PBMCs or T cells enriched from blood (not recorded which). The gene calls are TRBV6-5 and TRBJ1-1; possible D gene TRBD1, 5 bases. In nucleotides, the CDR3 is TGTGCCAGCAGTTGGGGGGTGAACACTGAAGCTTTCTTT. It specifies CASSWGVNTEAFF.